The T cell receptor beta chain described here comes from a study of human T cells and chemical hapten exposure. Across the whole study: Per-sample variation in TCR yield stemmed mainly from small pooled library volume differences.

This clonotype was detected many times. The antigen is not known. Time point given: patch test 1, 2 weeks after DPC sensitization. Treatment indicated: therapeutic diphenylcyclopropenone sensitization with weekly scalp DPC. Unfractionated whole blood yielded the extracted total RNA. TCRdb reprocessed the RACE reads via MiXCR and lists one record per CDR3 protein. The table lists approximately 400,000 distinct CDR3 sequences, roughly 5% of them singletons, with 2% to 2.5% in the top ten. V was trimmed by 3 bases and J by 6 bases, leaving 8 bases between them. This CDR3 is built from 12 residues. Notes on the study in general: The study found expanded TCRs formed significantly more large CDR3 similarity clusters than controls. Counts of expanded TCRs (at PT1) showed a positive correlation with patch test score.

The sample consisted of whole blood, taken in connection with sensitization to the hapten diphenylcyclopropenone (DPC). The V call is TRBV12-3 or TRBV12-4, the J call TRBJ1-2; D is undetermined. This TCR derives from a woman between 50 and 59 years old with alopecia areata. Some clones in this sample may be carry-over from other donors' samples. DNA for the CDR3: TGTGCCAGCAGTTTCGGAGGGAATGGCTACACCTTC. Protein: CASSFGGNGYTF.